Included here is one T cell receptor (beta chain) sequence, with context. The antigen this receptor binds is unknown. The input lacks base qualities; no much larger clone sits a single base away. Libraries were constructed by the immunoSEQ multiplex PCR assay. Each sample had about 10^5 TCR templates assayed by the deep sequencing platform. Genomic DNA extracted from sorted T cells was the material used for TCRbeta CDR3 sequencing. For the original study's pipeline: Clonal analysis of TCRbeta CDR3 data was done in the R programming language. Alloreactive CD4+ and CD8+ clones were identified by comparing unstimulated samples to CFSE-low samples taken after the reaction. By matching sequences to the repertoires of sorted unstimulated Treg and non-Treg cells, each alloreactive CD4+ clone was assigned a regulatory or non-regulatory origin. The clones in this table, taken by TCRdb from immuneACCESS, are in-frame only. Not every clone is retained; where verified, under half of the shortfall comes from an unresolved V gene, and the cause of the rest is unknown. V, J and clone size are taken as reported in that table, and D and trimming were inferred from the DNA itself. The sample table holds 100,000 or so clones, of which 90% to 95% were seen once. 0.9% to 1.4% of the sample rests with the top ten.

The sample is drawn from a study of siplizumab effects on memory and regulatory T cells (dated by TCRdb to about 2019). Concerning the study at large: The study examined how the anti-CD2 antibody siplizumab affects alloreactive T-cell subsets in allogeneic mixed lymphocyte reactions built from human PBMCs.

Sorted unstimulated T cells and proliferating T cells recovered from mixed lymphocyte reactions underwent TCRbeta CDR3 sequencing. Fresh whole blood from fewer than 11 HLA-typed healthy donors was used to isolate PBMCs. General study outcomes and caveats: Because sequences below about 10^-5 frequency were poorly captured, only a minor fraction of alloreactive clones could be mapped to unstimulated subsets. Unstimulated naive T cells appeared more diverse than memory T cells, and naive cells seemed to contribute substantially to the alloresponse. Whether proliferating Tregs from siplizumab cultures were suppressive was not functionally confirmed. Among mappable alloreactive CD4+ clones, the Treg-derived fraction averaged approximately 72% with siplizumab versus 25% to 30% in control reactions. Roughly 75-96% of proliferating CD4+ or CD8+ clones could not be assigned a naive or memory phenotype. Siplizumab significantly lowered the cumulative frequency of alloreactive sequences that could be traced to unstimulated CD4+ memory T cells.

V is trimmed back by 4 bases and J by 2 bases, and the junction contains 7 bases that no gene match accounts for. In the germline V gene, CDR1 corresponds to SGHRS and CDR2 to YFSETQ. The CDR3 sequence holds 15 residues, the cysteine and phenylalanine included. CDR3 DNA is the only sequence kept; it has 45 bases, read in frame from the first base. The sample taken for sequencing was CD4+ T cells sorted from blood. The V and J segments used are TRBV5-1 and TRBJ1-2, and 8 junction bases match TRBD1. This TCR was recovered from a human donor in good health. The bases read TGCGCCAGCAGCCCAGGGGACAGGTTGAACTATGGCTACACCTTC. Translated, it gives CASSPGDRLNYGYTF.